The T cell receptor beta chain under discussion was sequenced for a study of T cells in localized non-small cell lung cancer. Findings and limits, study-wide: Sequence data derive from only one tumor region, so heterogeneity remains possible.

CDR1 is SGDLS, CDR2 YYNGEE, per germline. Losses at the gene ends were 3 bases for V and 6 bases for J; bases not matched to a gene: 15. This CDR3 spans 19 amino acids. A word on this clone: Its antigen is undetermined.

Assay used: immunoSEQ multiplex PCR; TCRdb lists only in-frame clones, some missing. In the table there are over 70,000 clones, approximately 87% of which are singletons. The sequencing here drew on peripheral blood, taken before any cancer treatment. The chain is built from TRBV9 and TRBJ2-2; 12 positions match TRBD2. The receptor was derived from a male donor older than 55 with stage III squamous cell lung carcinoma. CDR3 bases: TGTGCCAGCAGCGCGACCCGCGGACTAGCGGGGAAGGGAGCCGGGGAGCTGTTTTTT. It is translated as CASSATRGLAGKGAGELFF.